This TCR beta chain was sequenced during a study of technical replicates of blood from a handful of donors (dated by TCRdb to between 2016 and 2019). Measured from the cysteine to the phenylalanine, the CDR3 is 18 residues long. Left in the record is the CDR3 DNA by itself, 54 bases read in frame from the first base. According to the germline V gene, CDR1 reads MGHRA and CDR2 reads YSYEKL. V is reduced by 4 bases and J by 0 bases, leaving a spacing of 20 bases between them. A word on this clone: Its recognized antigen is unknown. No much larger clone exists at a distance of one base, and base qualities are not known.

To prepare the library, the immunoSEQ multiplex PCR assay was applied. TCRdb took over this immuneACCESS table, retaining in-frame rearrangements with V and J assigned. Such tables are incomplete; in checked studies, under half of the missing clones stem from an unresolved V gene, and the remainder is unexplained. Recorded for this sample are some 76,000 clones; approximately 94% of them occurred a single time. The top ten hold 0.3% to 0.5% of the sample. The chain uses TRBV4-1 and TRBJ2-3; TRBD1 is possibly the D segment (5 matching bases). This TCR derives from a human donor in good health. Material for sequencing was T cells isolated from PBMCs. The DNA sequence is TGCGCCAGCAGCCGAGAGATGGGCAGGGCCTCTAGCACAGATACGCAGTATTTT. Translated, it reads CASSREMGRASSTDTQYF.